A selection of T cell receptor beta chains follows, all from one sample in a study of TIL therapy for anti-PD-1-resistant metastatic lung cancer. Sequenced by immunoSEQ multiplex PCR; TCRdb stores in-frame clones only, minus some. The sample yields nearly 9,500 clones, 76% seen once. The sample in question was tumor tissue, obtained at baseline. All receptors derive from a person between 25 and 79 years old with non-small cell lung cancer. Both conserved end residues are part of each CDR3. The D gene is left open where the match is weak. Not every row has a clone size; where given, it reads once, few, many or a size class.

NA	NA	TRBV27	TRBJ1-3	CASSLHWEAGNTIYF	TGTGCCAGCAGTTTACACTGGGAGGCTGGAAACACCATATATTTT
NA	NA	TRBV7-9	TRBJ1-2	CASSPDGMYGYTF	TGTGCCAGCAGCCCGGACGGAATGTATGGCTACACCTTC
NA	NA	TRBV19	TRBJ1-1	CASSIQEGTEAFF	TGTGCCAGTAGTATACAGGAGGGGACCGAAGCTTTCTTT
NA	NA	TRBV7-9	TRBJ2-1	CASSLYQTSRNEQFF	TGTGCCAGCAGCTTATACCAAACCTCGAGAAATGAGCAGTTCTTC
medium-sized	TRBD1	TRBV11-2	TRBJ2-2	CGTRGQGGTGELFF	TGTGGTACCCGCGGACAGGGAGGCACCGGGGAGCTGTTTTTT
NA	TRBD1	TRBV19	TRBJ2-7	CASSDLQGVAYEQYF	TGTGCCAGTAGTGACCTACAGGGGGTCGCCTACGAGCAGTACTTC
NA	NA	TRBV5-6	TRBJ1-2	CASSLAMDSNYGYTF	TGTGCCAGCAGCTTGGCAATGGACTCTAACTATGGCTACACCTTC
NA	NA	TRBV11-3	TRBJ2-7	CASSLESGTGYEQYF	TGTGCCAGCAGCTTAGAGAGCGGGACAGGCTACGAGCAGTACTTC
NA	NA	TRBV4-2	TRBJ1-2	CASSQGRDGYTF	TGTGCCAGCAGCCAAGGGAGGGATGGCTACACCTTC
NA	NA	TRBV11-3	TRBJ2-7	CASSPGGSGPYEQYF	TGTGCCAGCAGCCCAGGGGGTAGCGGCCCCTACGAGCAGTACTTC
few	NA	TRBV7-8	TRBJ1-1	CASSFGQMNTEAFF	TGTGCCAGCAGCTTTGGACAGATGAACACTGAAGCTTTCTTT
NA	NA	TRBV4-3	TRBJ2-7	CASSRSGPYEQYF	TGCGCCAGCAGCCGATCGGGACCCTACGAGCAGTACTTC
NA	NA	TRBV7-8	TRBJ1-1	CASSLGPGMNTEAFF	TGTGCCAGCAGCTTGGGTCCTGGGATGAACACTGAAGCTTTCTTT
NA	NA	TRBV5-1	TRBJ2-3	CASLATRGSGTDTQYF	TGCGCCAGCTTGGCTACGAGGGGATCAGGCACAGATACGCAGTATTTT
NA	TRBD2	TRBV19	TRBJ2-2	CASSPLRTSGRSNTGELFF	TGTGCCAGTAGTCCCCTCCGGACTAGCGGGAGGTCGAACACCGGGGAGCTGTTTTTT
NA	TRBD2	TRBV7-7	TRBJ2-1	CASSPGTSGYNEQFF	TGTGCTAGCAGCCCTGGGACTAGCGGATACAATGAGCAGTTCTTC
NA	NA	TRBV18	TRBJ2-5	CASSPEAWETQYF	TGTGCCAGCTCACCTGAGGCGTGGGAGACCCAGTACTTC
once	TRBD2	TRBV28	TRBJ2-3	CASSSTAPLAGGPRDTQYF	TGTGCCAGCAGTTCGACTGCCCCGTTAGCGGGGGGGCCTAGAGATACGCAGTATTTT
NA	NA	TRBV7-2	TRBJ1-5	CASSLGRRQPQHF	TGTGCCAGCAGCTTAGGCCGGAGACAGCCCCAGCATTTT
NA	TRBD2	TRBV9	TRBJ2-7	CASSLSGSGSLFYEQYF	TGTGCCAGCAGCCTTAGTGGTAGCGGGAGCCTCTTCTACGAGCAGTACTTC
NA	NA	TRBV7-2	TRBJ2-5	CASSLDVGSEETQYF	TGTGCCAGCAGCTTAGATGTGGGGTCCGAAGAGACCCAGTACTTC
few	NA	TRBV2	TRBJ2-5	CASRYQETQYF	TGTGCCAGCAGATACCAAGAGACCCAGTACTTC
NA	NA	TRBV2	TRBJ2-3	CASSVIRDDTQYF	TGTGCCAGCAGTGTAATTCGGGATGATACGCAGTATTTT
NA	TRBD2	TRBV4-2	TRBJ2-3	CASSPASGGTDTQYF	TGTGCCAGCAGCCCAGCTAGCGGGGGCACAGATACGCAGTATTTT
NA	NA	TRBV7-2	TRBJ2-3	CASSLGLNWADTQYF	TGTGCCAGCAGCTTAGGGCTCAATTGGGCAGATACGCAGTATTTT
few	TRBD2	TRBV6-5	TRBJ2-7	CASSYSTSSREQYF	TGTGCCAGCAGTTACTCGACTAGCTCGCGCGAGCAGTACTTC
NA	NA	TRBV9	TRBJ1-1	CASSASGRSEAFF	TGTGCCAGCAGCGCATCAGGGAGGTCCGAAGCTTTCTTT
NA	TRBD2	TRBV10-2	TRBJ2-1	CATHPGLAGGPDRNEQFF	TGCGCCACCCACCCGGGACTAGCGGGGGGGCCAGATAGGAATGAGCAGTTCTTC
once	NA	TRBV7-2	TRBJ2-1	CASSAEAGPNNEQFF	TGTGCCAGCAGCGCAGAGGCGGGACCAAACAATGAGCAGTTCTTC
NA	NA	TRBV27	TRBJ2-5	CASSFGPGETQYF	TGTGCCAGCAGTTTTGGGCCGGGCGAGACCCAGTACTTC
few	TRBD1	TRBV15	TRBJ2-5	CATSRDTGVGETQYF	TGTGCCACCAGCAGAGACACAGGGGTCGGGGAGACCCAGTACTTC
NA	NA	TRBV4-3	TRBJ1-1	CASSQDILVNTEAFF	TGCGCCAGCAGCCAAGATATTTTGGTGAACACTGAAGCTTTCTTT
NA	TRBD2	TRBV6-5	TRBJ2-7	CASRPAGGPVYEQYF	TGTGCCAGCAGACCCGCGGGAGGGCCGGTGTACGAGCAGTACTTC
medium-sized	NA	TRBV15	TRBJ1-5	CATSFGNQPQHF	TGTGCCACCAGCTTTGGGAATCAGCCCCAGCATTTT
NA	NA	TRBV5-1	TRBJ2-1	CASSPDSGYNEQFF	TGCGCCAGCAGCCCCGACAGTGGATACAATGAGCAGTTCTTC
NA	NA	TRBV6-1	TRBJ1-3	CASTWTEGNTIYF	TGTGCCAGCACCTGGACAGAAGGAAACACCATATATTTT
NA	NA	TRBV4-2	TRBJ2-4	CASSQVSAGPSGIQYF	TGTGCCAGCAGCCAAGTAAGTGCGGGCCCCTCTGGCATTCAGTACTTC
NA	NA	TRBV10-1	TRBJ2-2	CASSEAGVSGELFF	TGCGCCAGCAGTGAGGCAGGGGTCAGCGGGGAGCTGTTTTTT
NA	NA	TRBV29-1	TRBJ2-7	CSVVQEDLSYEQYF	TGCAGCGTTGTCCAGGAGGACCTGTCCTACGAGCAGTACTTC
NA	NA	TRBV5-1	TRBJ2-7	CASSFTGIYEQYF	TGCGCCAGCAGCTTCACAGGGATCTACGAGCAGTACTTC
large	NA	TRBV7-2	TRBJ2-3	CASSFPTSSPDTQYF	TGTGCCAGCAGCTTCCCGACTAGTAGCCCAGATACGCAGTATTTT
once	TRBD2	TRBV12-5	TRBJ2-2	CASAPAGGQNTGELFF	TGTGCTAGTGCCCCGGCGGGGGGCCAGAACACCGGGGAGCTGTTTTTT
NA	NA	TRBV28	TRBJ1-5	CASSWGKRENQPQHF	TGTGCCAGCAGTTGGGGGAAGAGGGAAAATCAGCCCCAGCATTTT
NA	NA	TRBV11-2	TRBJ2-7	CASSPAGSGASYEQYF	TGTGCCAGCAGCCCAGCCGGCTCAGGGGCCTCCTACGAGCAGTACTTC
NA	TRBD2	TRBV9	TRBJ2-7	CASSPTAGVAHEQYF	TGTGCCAGCAGCCCGACGGCGGGAGTGGCCCACGAGCAGTACTTC
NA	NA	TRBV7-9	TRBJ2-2	CASSPAPGELFF	TGTGCCAGCAGCCCCGCCCCAGGGGAGCTGTTTTTT
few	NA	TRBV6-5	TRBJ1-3	CASSYRQLSGNTIYF	TGTGCCAGCAGTTACCGACAGCTCTCTGGAAACACCATATATTTT
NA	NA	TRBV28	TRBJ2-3	CASSSRVLSDTQYF	TGTGCCAGCAGTAGTAGGGTTTTATCCGATACGCAGTATTTT
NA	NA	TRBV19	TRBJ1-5	CASSPGTTNQPQHF	TGTGCCAGTAGTCCAGGGACAACCAATCAGCCCCAGCATTTT
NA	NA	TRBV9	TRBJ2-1	CASRGGGSYNEQFF	TGTGCCAGCAGGGGGGGCGGGTCCTACAATGAGCAGTTCTTC